The present T cell receptor (beta chain) was sequenced within a study of cytomegalovirus exposure and HLA in healthy donors. Study background: In terms of ancestry, the Caucasian-associated cluster contained around four fifths of the approximately 430 genotyped donors.

PCR employed 60 Vbeta and 13 Jbeta primers. Repertoires were generated with immunoSEQ multiplex PCR, while TCRdb's copy carries only in-frame clones and drops some. Here the sample spans 68,000 or so clones, about four fifths being singletons. The V and J ends lost 3 bases and 6 bases respectively, with 6 bases between them. In germline, CDR1 is MRHNA, CDR2 SNTAGT. The CDR3 loop spans 13 amino acids. This clone came up a few times. What it binds is unknown. This cohort consisted of healthy bone marrow donors. Study-wide points: Within an earlier analysis, most TCR beta V segments proved productive either about 90% or about 30% of the time. Exclusion as indistinguishable affected some V segments, including TRBV6-2 and TRBV6-3.

The clonotype was recovered from a woman aged 25-40 years in good health and CMV-seronegative. V and J are TRBV6-4 and TRBJ1-6, with a weak D call TRBD1 (6 bases). Sequencing used PBMCs. Here the CDR3 DNA reads TGTGCCAGCAGTGAGGGGGCTAATTCACCCCTCCACTTT. Amino acid sequence: CASSEGANSPLHF.